These 28 T cell receptor beta chains were all obtained from the same sample, sequenced in a study of blood T cells in healthy people across ages. A sample-barcoded 5' primer and a J-beta primer mix were used in a second PCR of about 7 to 12 cycles. TCRdb redid the calling of the 5' RACE reads with MiXCR, one entry per CDR3 protein. The repertoire includes 920,000 or so distinct CDR3 sequences, 40% to 50% of them detected once, and around 18% sits in the top ten. The specimen was blood. These receptors were collected from an older woman in good health.

This chain connects TRBV4-1 to TRBJ2-7; possibly TRBD2 for D (6 bases). The germline gives CDR1 MGHRA, CDR2 YSYEKL. CDR3 length equals 17 residues. Trimming took 1 base from V and 4 from J, leaving 20 bases between them. CDR3 sequence: CASSQVLGGSGRYEQYF. The CDR3 DNA sequence: TGCGCCAGCAGCCAAGTCCTTGGGGGGAGCGGAAGATACGAGCAGTACTTC.

A remark on this clonotype: A much larger clone lies a single base off, so this may be a read error. The chain recombines TRBV29-1 with TRBJ2-7, with D unresolved. The DNA end is a closer match to TRBJ2-5, so the J assignment may be wrong. Germline CDR1 and CDR2: SQVTM and ANQGSEA. This CDR3 is built from 12 residues. The CDR3 protein is CSGGSAKETQYF. DNA of the CDR3: TGCAGCGGTGGAAGTGCCAAAGAGACCCAGTACTTC.

V and J are TRBV4-2 and TRBJ2-7; TRBD2 matches at 7 bases. CDR1 and CDR2 (germline): LGHNA, YNFKEQ. J was trimmed by 2 bases and V by 4 bases; bases with no gene match: 5. CDR3 size: 14 residues. CDR3 amino acids: CASSPATSPYEQYF. The CDR3 region has the DNA TGTGCCAGCAGCCCGGCGACTAGCCCCTACGAGCAGTACTTC.

The chain links TRBV27 to TRBJ2-1, with 11 bases lining up with TRBD2. The CDR3 extends over 16 amino acids. The germline gives CDR1 MNHEY, CDR2 SMNVEV (reference sequence). J lost 4 bases, V lost 4 bases, and 6 bases had no gene match. The CDR3 nucleotides read TGTGCCAGCAGTTGGCCCCTAGCGGGAGGTTACAATGAGCAGTTCTTC. Translation gives CASSWPLAGGYNEQFF.

The V gene is TRBV29-1, the J gene TRBJ1-4; D may be TRBD1 (6 bases). V shed 7 bases and J shed 3 bases, with 18 bases lying between them. CDR1 is SQVTM and CDR2 is ANQGSEA in the germline V gene. The CDR3 totals 15 residues. The CDR3 DNA reads as TGCAGCGCGCTGTTGTCGGGGGCAGCTAATGAAAAACTGTTTTTT. This sequence encodes CSALLSGAANEKLFF.

This clonotype was observed a few times. The genes are TRBV2 and TRBJ1-2; D remains ambiguous. V lost 8 bases and J lost 1, with 14 bases in between. Germline CDR1 and CDR2: SNHLY and FYNNEI. The CDR3 totals 14 residues. CDR3 nucleotides: TGTGCCAGCTGGTATCAAGTCCTTAACTATGGCTACACCTTC. Its translation: CASWYQVLNYGYTF. The variable domain in full, completed from reference TRBV2 and TRBJ1-2, reads EPEVTQTPSHQVTQMGQEVILRCVPISNHLYFYWYRQILGQKVEFLVSFYNNEISEKSEIFDDQFSVERPDGSNFTLKIRSTKLEDSAMYFCASWYQVLNYGYTFGSGTRLTVV.

This clonotype was detected only a few times. The chain has TRBV15 and TRBJ2-1, with D unclear. The V end lost 0 bases, the J end lost 0 bases, and 9 bases lay between the germline ends. CDR1 LNHNV and CDR2 YYDKDF come from the germline V gene (reference sequence). This CDR3 contains 16 residues. As DNA, the CDR3 is TGTGCCACCAGCAGAGAATCGGAGAGCTCCTACAATGAGCAGTTCTTC. This gives the protein CATSRESESSYNEQFF. Full variable domain (remainder filled in from reference TRBV15 and TRBJ2-1): DAMVIQNPRYQVTQFGKPVTLSCSQTLNHNVMYWYQQKSSQAPKLLFHYYDKDFNNEADTPDNFQSRRPNTSFCFLDIRSPGLGDTAMYLCATSRESESSYNEQFFGPGTRLTVL.

This clonotype was counted only a few times. The genes are TRBV5-1 and TRBJ2-2, with 7 bases that match TRBD1. This CDR3 is built from 14 residues. The V segment lost 2 bases and the J segment 6 bases; nucleotides outside the gene matches: 4. Germline V gives CDR1 SGHRS, CDR2 YFSETQ. This chain's CDR3 is CASSLQGSPGELFF. For the CDR3, the DNA is TGCGCCAGCAGCTTACAGGGGTCTCCCGGGGAGCTGTTTTTT.

CDR3 residues: CASSARDSPYEQYF. For the CDR3, the DNA is TGTGCCAGCAGTGCCCGGGACAGCCCCTACGAGCAGTACTTC. The gene calls are TRBV27 and TRBJ2-7; 7 bases line up with TRBD1. With 5 bases clipped from V and 2 bases from J, the junction kept 6 bases outside the gene matches. The CDR3 covers 14 residues. Germline V CDR1 and CDR2: MNHEY, SMNVEV (reference sequence).

The J gene is TRBJ2-2, the V gene TRBV20-1; a weak D match, TRBD1 (6 bases). CDR1 is DFQATT, CDR2 SNEGSKA, per germline (reference sequence). The ends were cut back, 0 bases at V and 5 bases at J, with 13 bases in the middle. This CDR3 comprises 15 residues. The CDR3 loop reads CSARDYRVVTGELFF. CDR3 coding DNA: TGCAGTGCTAGAGACTACAGGGTGGTGACCGGGGAGCTGTTTTTT.

The chain's CDR3 is CASGGQGVELYEQYF. CDR3 DNA sequence: TGTGCCAGCGGGGGACAGGGAGTGGAGTTATACGAGCAGTACTTC. V and J are TRBV3-1 and TRBJ2-7; 9 bases fit TRBD1. The CDR3 covers 15 residues. CDR1 is LGHDT and CDR2 is YNNKEL in the germline V gene (reference sequence). Trimming cost V 8 bases and J 4 bases; bases outside gene matches: 12.

The CDR3 DNA follows: TGTGCCAGCAGCTTAGGAGGTGGTTACCGTGACAATGAGCAGTTCTTC. Protein: CASSLGGGYRDNEQFF. The gene calls are TRBV11-2 and TRBJ2-1; D is unresolved. The V end was cut by 1 base, the J end by 5 bases, with 15 bases between. CDR1 and CDR2 from the germline V gene are SGHAT and FQNNGV. The CDR3 contains 16 residues. Combining the CDR3 with reference TRBV11-2 and TRBJ2-1 gives the whole variable domain EAGVAQSPRYKIIEKRQSVAFWCNPISGHATLYWYQQILGQGPKLLIQFQNNGVVDDSQLPKDRFSAERLKGVDSTLKIQPAKLEDSAVYLCASSLGGGYRDNEQFFGPGTRLTVL.

The CDR3 region is CARSTRPLVEKLFF. The CDR3 coding sequence is TGTGCCAGAAGTACCAGACCACTCGTTGAAAAACTGTTTTTT. The V call is TRBV6-6, the J call TRBJ1-4; no clear D gene. Trimming left V 9 bases short and J 7 bases short, with 18 bases between. This CDR3 is built from 14 residues. CDR1 is MNHNY and CDR2 is SVGAGI in the germline V gene (reference sequence).

The V call is TRBV20-1, the J call TRBJ2-7; D is possibly TRBD2 (5 bases). The J call may be in error: the DNA end matches TRBJ2-5 better. Germline CDR1 DFQATT, CDR2 SNEGSKA (reference sequence). The CDR3 has 16 amino acids. The DNA of the CDR3 is TGCAGTGCTAGAGCCCCCGGACTGATCCCCTCCAGGACCCAGTACTTC. Translation gives CSARAPGLIPSRTQYF.

The chain combines TRBV28 with TRBJ1-1, with a tentative D call TRBD1 (5 bases). V dropped 6 bases and J dropped 2 bases, with 13 bases sitting between them. Germline values: CDR1 MDHEN, CDR2 SYDVKM. The CDR3 has 14 amino acids. The DNA of the CDR3 is TGTGCCAGCAGGGGAGGACAAATTAACACTGAAGCTTTCTTT. It yields the protein CASRGGQINTEAFF.

J is TRBJ1-1 and V is TRBV5-1; D is ambiguous. CDR1 is SGHRS and CDR2 is YFSETQ in the germline V gene. CDR3 size: 15 residues. The ends were cut back, 4 bases at V and 2 bases at J, with 15 bases in the middle. The CDR3 sequence: CASSPVLAPNTEAFF. CDR3 in DNA: TGCGCCAGCAGCCCCGTTCTTGCCCCCAACACTGAAGCTTTCTTT.

The V gene is TRBV6-4, the J gene TRBJ2-3; D is uncertain. The CDR3 loop spans 11 amino acids. The germline V and J ends were trimmed by 10 bases and 2 bases, with 7 bases remaining between them. Germline V gene data show CDR1 as MRHNA and CDR2 as SNTAGT. CDR3 sequence reads: CATANTDTQYF. As DNA, the CDR3 is TGTGCCACCGCGAACACAGATACGCAGTATTTT.

This clonotype was seen only a few times. The CDR3 region is CASSKRGGGGTARGTDTQYF. The CDR3 nucleotides are TGTGCCAGCAGCAAGAGGGGCGGTGGCGGCACTGCAAGGGGCACAGATACGCAGTATTTT. V usage is TRBV7-6 and J usage is TRBJ2-3; perhaps D is TRBD1 or TRBD2 (5 bases each). This CDR3 is 20 amino acids long. The germline V gene encodes CDR1 SGHVS and CDR2 FNYEAQ. V was trimmed by 5 bases and J by 1 base, leaving 28 bases between them.

The chain joins TRBV7-2 to TRBJ2-7, with 10 bases that match TRBD2. V lost 8 bases and J lost 6; bases outside the gene matches: 16. The CDR3 loop spans 16 amino acids. The germline V gene has CDR1 SGHTA and CDR2 FQGNSA. The CDR3 is CASAEVLAGFRSEQYF. CDR3 DNA sequence: TGTGCCAGCGCAGAGGTACTAGCGGGATTTCGAAGCGAGCAGTACTTC. The variable domain in full, completed from reference TRBV7-2 and TRBJ2-7, reads GAGVSQSPSNKVTEKGKDVELRCDPISGHTALYWYRQSLGQGLEFLIYFQGNSAPDKSGLPSDRFSAERTGGSVSTLTIQRTQQEDSAVYLCASAEVLAGFRSEQYFGPGTRLTVT.

J is TRBJ2-7 and V is TRBV7-9; D is possibly TRBD1 or TRBD2 (5 bases each). CDR1 is SEHNR and CDR2 is FQNEAQ in the germline V gene (reference sequence). V was cut by 5 bases and J by 6 bases, with 29 bases left in between. The CDR3 sequence is 18 residues long. The CDR3 DNA reads TGTGCCAGCAGCCCTCTTCCCGGGACCAGCGGACTTACAGTCGAGCAGTACTTC. This sequence encodes CASSPLPGTSGLTVEQYF.

This clonotype was counted only a few times. The genes are TRBV4-2 and TRBJ2-3; TRBD2 agrees at 10 bases. Trimming at V came to 1 base and at J to 0 bases, leaving 4 bases not matched to a gene. Per germline, CDR1 LGHNA and CDR2 YNFKEQ. The CDR3 has 17 residues. In DNA form, the CDR3 reads TGTGCCAGCAGCCAAGCGATGACTAGCGGGAGCACAGATACGCAGTATTTT. Amino acid sequence: CASSQAMTSGSTDTQYF.

This clonotype has just a few counts. This chain joins TRBV11-2 and TRBJ2-3, with 14 bases aligning to TRBD2. CDR3 length equals 18 residues. Trimming took 2 bases from V and 3 from J; bases not matched to a gene: 7. Germline CDR1 reads SGHAT; CDR2 reads FQNNGV. The CDR3 loop reads CASSLSTSGRAFTDTQYF. The DNA of the CDR3 is TGTGCCAGCAGCTTATCGACTAGCGGGAGGGCTTTTACAGATACGCAGTATTTT.

This chain links TRBV6-5 with TRBJ2-5; 7 nucleotides line up with TRBD1. Per the germline V gene, CDR1 is MNHEY and CDR2 is SVGAGI. V gave up 5 bases and J gave up 7 bases; unmatched junction bases: 13. This CDR3 has 15 residues. CDR3 sequence reads: CASSDPTGSQRTQYF. The CDR3 nucleotides read TGTGCCAGCAGTGATCCGACAGGGAGTCAACGGACCCAGTACTTC.

The chain joins TRBV28 to TRBJ2-4; no definite D call. Matching the DNA end better, TRBJ2-5 makes the J call doubtful. The germline gives CDR1 MDHEN, CDR2 SYDVKM. This CDR3 has 15 amino acids. CDR3 residues: CASAKLAPKKETQYF. The CDR3 DNA reads TGTGCCAGCGCCAAATTGGCGCCGAAGAAAGAGACCCAGTACTTC.

Regarding this clonotype: This may be a read error, as it is one base from a much larger clone. The chain links TRBV21-1 to TRBJ2-5. TRBV21-1 is a pseudogene locus. CDR3 length: 14 residues. As DNA, the CDR3 is TGTGCCGGCACCTCATTAGCGGTCCAAGAGACCCAGTACTTC. It yields the protein CAGTSLAVQETQYF.

This clonotype was observed many times. The chain uses TRBV27 and TRBJ2-7; TRBD1 agrees at 9 bases. This CDR3 is 13 amino acids long. The J segment lost 3 bases and the V segment lost 7 bases, leaving 4 bases of the junction unmatched. Germline CDR1 and CDR2: MNHEY and SMNVEV (reference sequence). The CDR3 reads CASTGQGHYEQYF. The CDR3 DNA reads TGTGCCAGCACAGGACAGGGGCACTACGAGCAGTACTTC.

The genes are TRBV7-9 and TRBJ2-5; D may be TRBD2 (7 bases). TRBJ2-7 explains the end of the DNA better; the J call may be wrong. Germline V gene lookup returns CDR1 SEHNR and CDR2 FQNEAQ (reference sequence). There are 15 residues in the CDR3. CDR3 protein: CASNSGGREPYEQYF. The CDR3 nucleotides read TGTGCCAGCAATTCCGGGGGGCGGGAGCCGTACGAGCAGTACTTC.

V gene TRBV6-5 combines with J gene TRBJ2-7; 9 nucleotides match TRBD2. The CDR3 is made up of 15 amino acids. The V gene's germline CDR1 is MNHEY and CDR2 SVGAGI. V shed 6 bases and J 4 bases; nucleotides not matched to a gene: 10. The CDR3 reads CASSPSASGRYEQYF. The CDR3 region has the DNA TGTGCCAGCAGCCCGTCGGCAAGCGGGAGGTACGAGCAGTACTTC.